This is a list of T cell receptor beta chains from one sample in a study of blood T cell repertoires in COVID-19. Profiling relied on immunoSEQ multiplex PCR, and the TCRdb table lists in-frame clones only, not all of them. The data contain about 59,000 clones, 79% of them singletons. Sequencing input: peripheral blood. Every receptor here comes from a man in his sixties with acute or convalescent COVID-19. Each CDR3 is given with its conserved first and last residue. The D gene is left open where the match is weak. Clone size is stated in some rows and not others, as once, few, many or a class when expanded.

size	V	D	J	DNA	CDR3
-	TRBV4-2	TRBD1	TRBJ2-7	TGTGCCAGCAGCCAAGAACGGACAGGGGGCTACGAGCAGTACTTC	CASSQERTGGYEQYF
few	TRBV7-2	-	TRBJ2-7	TGTGCCAGCAGCGCAGGGCTGGGGGCCAACGAGCAGTACTTC	CASSAGLGANEQYF
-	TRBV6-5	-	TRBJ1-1	TGTGCCACCAATACCCCGGGGGACACTGAAGCTTTCTTT	CATNTPGDTEAFF
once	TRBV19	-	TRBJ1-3	TGTGCCAGCCACGGGGTGGGGAACACCATATATTTT	CASHGVGNTIYF
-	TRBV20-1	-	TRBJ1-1	TGCAGTGCCAGGGGACGGACTGAAGCTTTCTTT	CSARGRTEAFF
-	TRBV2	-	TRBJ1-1	TGTGCCAGCAATCGGGACATTAACACTGAAGCTTTCTTT	CASNRDINTEAFF
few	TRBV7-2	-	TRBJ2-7	TGTGCCAGCAGCGTGAGCGGAGGGCCGGACGAGCAGTACTTC	CASSVSGGPDEQYF
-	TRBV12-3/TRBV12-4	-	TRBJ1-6	TGTGCCAGCAGGAACCCTGGCTCACCCCTCCACTTT	CASRNPGSPLHF
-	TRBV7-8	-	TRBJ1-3	TGTGCCAGCAGCCCGGACAGCGCTTATGGAAACACCATATATTTT	CASSPDSAYGNTIYF
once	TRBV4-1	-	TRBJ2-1	TGCGCCAGCAGCCAAGATTCGGGATATCAGCAGTTCTTC	CASSQDSGYQQFF
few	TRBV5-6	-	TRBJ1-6	TGTGCCAGCAGCCTCTCTGTGGAGGGCAGTTATTCACCCCTCCACTTT	CASSLSVEGSYSPLHF
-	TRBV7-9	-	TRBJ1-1	TGTGCCAGCAGCTTCATTCGGGACACTGAAGCTTTCTTT	CASSFIRDTEAFF
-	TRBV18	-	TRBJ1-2	TGTGCCAGCTCACTGGGTCTTTGGGCCAGCAACTATGGCTACACCTTC	CASSLGLWASNYGYTF
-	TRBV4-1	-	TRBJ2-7	TGCGCCAGCAGCCGCTCGAGGGAGCAGTACTTC	CASSRSREQYF
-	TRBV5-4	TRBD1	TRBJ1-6	TGTGCCAGCAGCCGACAGGGACTGGGGAGTTATTCACCCCTCCACTTT	CASSRQGLGSYSPLHF
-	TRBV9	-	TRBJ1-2	TGTGCCAGCAGCGTAGTGGGCAGGGTTCTCTCTAACTATGGCTACACCTTC	CASSVVGRVLSNYGYTF
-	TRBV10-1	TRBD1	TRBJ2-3	TGCGCCAGCAGCGCGGGACAGGGGACAGATACGCAGTATTTT	CASSAGQGTDTQYF
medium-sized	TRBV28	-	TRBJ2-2	TGTGCCAGCACCGTTACTAGTGCCACCGGGGAGCTGTTTTTT	CASTVTSATGELFF
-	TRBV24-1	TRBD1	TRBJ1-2	TGTGCCACCAGTGATTCAGGGGGCGGCGGGAGTGGCTACACCTTC	CATSDSGGGGSGYTF
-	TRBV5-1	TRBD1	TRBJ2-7	TGCGCCAGCAGCTTGGGGGACAGGGTGTGGGAGCAGTACTTC	CASSLGDRVWEQYF
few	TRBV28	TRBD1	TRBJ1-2	TGTGCCAGCAGCCCCATCGGAGGGGGCGGCTACACCTTC	CASSPIGGGGYTF
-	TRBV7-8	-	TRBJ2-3	TGTGCCAGCAGCTCTAATCCGTCGGATACGCAGTATTTT	CASSSNPSDTQYF